One and the same sample provided the 6 T cell receptor beta chains below, sequenced in a study of T-cell memory formation after mild COVID-19. TCRdb processed the 5' RACE reads anew with MiXCR; each CDR3 protein has one entry. The table records approximately 560,000 distinct CDR3 sequences, around a sixth of them present only once. Sequenced input: PBMCs or a T cell subset sorted from them (not recorded which). Source of these receptors: an adult woman who had mild COVID-19 (a few samples of this study predate the infection). Cell type and time point are not known.

This clonotype was seen a few times. The chain employs TRBV6-1 and TRBJ2-3; TRBD1 might be the D (6 bases). V lost 10 bases and J 0 bases, leaving 8 bases between the germline ends. Germline V gives CDR1 MNHNS, CDR2 SASEGT. The CDR3 has 12 amino acids. The CDR3 coding sequence is TGTGCCATCAGGGGCAGCACAGATACGCAGTATTTT. Translating gives CAIRGSTDTQYF.

CDR3 bases: TGCAGTGCTAGAGGAGCCGGGTTGGGCAATCAGCCCCAGCATTTT. Translating gives CSARGAGLGNQPQHF. The chain combines TRBV20-1 with TRBJ1-5; D unresolved. The CDR3 covers 15 residues. V lost 1 base and J lost 2, with 12 bases in between. CDR1 and CDR2 from the germline V gene are DFQATT and SNEGSKA (reference sequence).

The chain joins TRBV6-5 to TRBJ1-4; TRBD1 aligns across 7 bases. J gave up 8 bases and V 2 bases, and 11 bases lay outside the gene matches. Germline V gives CDR1 MNHEY, CDR2 SVGAGI. This CDR3 region has 16 residues. CDR3: CASSYRSGGGGEKLFF. CDR3 nucleotides: TGTGCCAGCAGTTACCGGTCAGGGGGGGGAGGAGAAAAACTGTTTTTT.

This clonotype was observed a handful of times. V is TRBV5-1 and J is TRBJ2-1; TRBD1 matches at 7 bases. V was pared by 5 bases and J by 0 bases, with 8 bases of the junction left unmatched. The germline gives CDR1 SGHRS, CDR2 YFSETQ. The CDR3 length is 16 residues. The DNA of the CDR3 is TGCGCCAGCAGTTCCACAGGGGTGAGCTCCTACAATGAGCAGTTCTTC. This translates into CASSSTGVSSYNEQFF.

This clonotype was counted only a few times. The chain couples TRBV7-3 to TRBJ2-7, with D maybe TRBD1 (6 bases). V was clipped by 3 bases and J by 3 bases, with 15 bases between them. The germline CDR1 and CDR2 sequences are SGHTA and FQGTGA. The CDR3 runs 15 residues. The CDR3: CASSLEGGQYYEQYF. CDR3 in DNA: TGTGCCAGCAGCTTGGAAGGCGGACAGTACTACGAGCAGTACTTC.

The table lists this clonotype with a few counts. CDR3 nucleotides: TGCAGCGTTGACGGGGGGGAAGAGACCCAGTACTTC. Translation gives CSVDGGEETQYF. The V call is TRBV29-1, the J call TRBJ2-5, with 8 bases that match TRBD2. V dropped 3 bases and J dropped 3; count of bases not matched to a gene: 0. Per germline, CDR1 SQVTM and CDR2 ANQGSEA. The CDR3 totals 12 residues.